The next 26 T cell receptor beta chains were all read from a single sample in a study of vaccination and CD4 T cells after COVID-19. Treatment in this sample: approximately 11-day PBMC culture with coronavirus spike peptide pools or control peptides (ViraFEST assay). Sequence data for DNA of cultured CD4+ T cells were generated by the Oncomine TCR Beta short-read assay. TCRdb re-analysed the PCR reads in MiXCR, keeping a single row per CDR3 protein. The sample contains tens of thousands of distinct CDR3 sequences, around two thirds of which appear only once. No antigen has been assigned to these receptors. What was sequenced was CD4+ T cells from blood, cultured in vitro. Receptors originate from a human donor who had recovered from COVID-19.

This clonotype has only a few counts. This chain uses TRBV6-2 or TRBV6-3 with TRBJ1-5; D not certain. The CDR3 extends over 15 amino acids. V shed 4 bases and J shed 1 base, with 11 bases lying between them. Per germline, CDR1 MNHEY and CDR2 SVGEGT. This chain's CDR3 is CASSSARLSNQPQHF. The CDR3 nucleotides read TGTGCCAGCAGTTCGGCCAGACTCAGCAATCAGCCCCAGCATTTT.

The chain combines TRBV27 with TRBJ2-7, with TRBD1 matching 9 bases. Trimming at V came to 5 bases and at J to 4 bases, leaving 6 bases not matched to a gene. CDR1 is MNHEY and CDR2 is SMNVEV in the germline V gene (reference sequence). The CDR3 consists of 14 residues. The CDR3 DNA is TGTGCCAGCAGTCCTGGGACAGGGAAATACGAGCAGTACTTC. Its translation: CASSPGTGKYEQYF.

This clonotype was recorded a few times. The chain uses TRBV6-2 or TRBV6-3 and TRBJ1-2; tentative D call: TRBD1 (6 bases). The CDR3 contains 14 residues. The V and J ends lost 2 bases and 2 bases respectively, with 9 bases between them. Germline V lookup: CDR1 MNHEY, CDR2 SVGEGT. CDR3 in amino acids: CASSYRQENYGYTF. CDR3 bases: TGTGCCAGCAGTTACCGACAGGAAAACTATGGCTACACCTTC.

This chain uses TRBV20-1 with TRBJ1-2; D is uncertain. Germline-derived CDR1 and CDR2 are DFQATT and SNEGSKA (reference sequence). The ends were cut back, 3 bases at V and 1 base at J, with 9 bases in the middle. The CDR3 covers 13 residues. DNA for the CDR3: TGCAGTGCTAGTTCCCGGAATAACTATGGCTACACCTTC. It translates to CSASSRNNYGYTF.

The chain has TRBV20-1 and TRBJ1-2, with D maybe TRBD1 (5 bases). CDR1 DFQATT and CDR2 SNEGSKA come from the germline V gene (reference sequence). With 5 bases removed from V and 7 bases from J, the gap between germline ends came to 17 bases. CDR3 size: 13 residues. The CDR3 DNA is TGCAGTGCTTGGGGCCGCGAAAGGGTTGGCTACACCTTC. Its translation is CSAWGRERVGYTF.

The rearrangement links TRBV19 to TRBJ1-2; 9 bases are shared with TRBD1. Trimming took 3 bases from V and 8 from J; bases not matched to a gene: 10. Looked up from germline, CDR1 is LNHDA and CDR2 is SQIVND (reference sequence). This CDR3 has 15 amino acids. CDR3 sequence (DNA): TGTGCCAGTAGTATTTCTCGACAGGGGGAGAGGGGCTACACCTTC. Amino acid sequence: CASSISRQGERGYTF.

The CDR3 reads CASTRGETGELFF. In DNA form, the CDR3 reads TGTGCCAGCACCCGGGGGGAGACCGGGGAGCTGTTTTTT. The V and J genes are TRBV6-1 and TRBJ2-2; 7 nucleotides align to TRBD2. Germline CDR1 reads MNHNS; CDR2 reads SASEGT. The V gene end was trimmed by 7 bases and the J gene end by 5 bases; junction bases not matched to a gene: 4. The CDR3 extends over 13 amino acids.

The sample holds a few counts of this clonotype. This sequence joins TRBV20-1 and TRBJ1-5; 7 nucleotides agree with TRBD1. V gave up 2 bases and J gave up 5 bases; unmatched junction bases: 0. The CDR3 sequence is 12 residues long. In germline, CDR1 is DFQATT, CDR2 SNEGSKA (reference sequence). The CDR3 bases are TGCAGTGCTAGACAGGGGGATCAGCCCCAGCATTTT. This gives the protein CSARQGDQPQHF.

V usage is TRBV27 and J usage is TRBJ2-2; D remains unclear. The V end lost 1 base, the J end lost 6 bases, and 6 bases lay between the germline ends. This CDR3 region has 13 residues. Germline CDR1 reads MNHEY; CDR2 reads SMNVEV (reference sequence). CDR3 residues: CASSLFEPGELFF. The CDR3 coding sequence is TGTGCCAGCAGTTTATTCGAGCCCGGGGAGCTGTTTTTT.

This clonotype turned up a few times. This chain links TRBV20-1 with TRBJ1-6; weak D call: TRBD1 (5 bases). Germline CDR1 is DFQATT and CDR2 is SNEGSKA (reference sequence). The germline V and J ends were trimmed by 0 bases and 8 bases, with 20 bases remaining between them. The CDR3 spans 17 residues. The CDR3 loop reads CSARDGGWARSDSPLHF. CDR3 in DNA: TGCAGTGCTAGAGATGGGGGATGGGCCCGATCGGATTCACCCCTCCACTTT.

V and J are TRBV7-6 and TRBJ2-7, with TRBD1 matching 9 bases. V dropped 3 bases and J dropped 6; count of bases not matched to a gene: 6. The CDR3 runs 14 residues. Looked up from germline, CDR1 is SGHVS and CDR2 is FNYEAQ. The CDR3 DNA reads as TGTGCCAGCAGCTTTACAGGGGGCTCCCCCGAGCAGTACTTC. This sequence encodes CASSFTGGSPEQYF.

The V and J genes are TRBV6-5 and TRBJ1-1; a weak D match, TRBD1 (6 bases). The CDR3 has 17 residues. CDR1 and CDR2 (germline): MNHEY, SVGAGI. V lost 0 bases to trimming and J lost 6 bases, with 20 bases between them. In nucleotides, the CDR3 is TGTGCCAGCAGTTACTCGTGGGGGGCCAACGAACGGGCTGAAGCTTTCTTT. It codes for CASSYSWGANERAEAFF.

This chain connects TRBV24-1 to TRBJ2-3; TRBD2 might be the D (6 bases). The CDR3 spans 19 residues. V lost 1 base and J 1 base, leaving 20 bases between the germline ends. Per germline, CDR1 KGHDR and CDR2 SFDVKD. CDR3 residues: CATSDLGSLGRERTDTQYF. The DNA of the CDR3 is TGTGCCACCAGTGATTTAGGATCTCTGGGGCGGGAACGCACAGATACGCAGTATTTT.

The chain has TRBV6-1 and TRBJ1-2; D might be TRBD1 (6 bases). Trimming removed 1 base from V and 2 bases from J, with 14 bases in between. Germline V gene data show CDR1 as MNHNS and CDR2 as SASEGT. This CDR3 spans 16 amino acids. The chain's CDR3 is CASSEGLRGYNYGYTF. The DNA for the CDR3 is TGTGCCAGCAGTGAAGGCTTAAGGGGGTACAACTATGGCTACACCTTC.

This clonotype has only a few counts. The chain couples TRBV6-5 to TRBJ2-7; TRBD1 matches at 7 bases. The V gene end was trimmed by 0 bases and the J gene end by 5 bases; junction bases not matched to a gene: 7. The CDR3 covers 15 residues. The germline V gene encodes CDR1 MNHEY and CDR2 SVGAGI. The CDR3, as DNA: TGTGCCAGCAGTTACTCGAGACAGGGATACCACGAGCAGTACTTC. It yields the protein CASSYSRQGYHEQYF.

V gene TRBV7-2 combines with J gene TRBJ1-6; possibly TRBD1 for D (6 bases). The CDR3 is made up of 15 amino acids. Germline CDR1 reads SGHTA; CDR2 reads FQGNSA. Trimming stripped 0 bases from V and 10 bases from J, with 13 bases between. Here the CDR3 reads CASSLAGAPASPLHF. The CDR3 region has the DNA TGTGCCAGCAGCTTAGCGGGGGCCCCCGCCTCACCCCTCCACTTT.

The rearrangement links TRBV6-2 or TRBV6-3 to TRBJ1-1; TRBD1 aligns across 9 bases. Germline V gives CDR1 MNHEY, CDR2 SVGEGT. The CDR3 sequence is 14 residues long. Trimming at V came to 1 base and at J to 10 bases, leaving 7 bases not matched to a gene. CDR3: CASSYYLQGAAAFF. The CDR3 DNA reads TGTGCCAGCAGTTACTACCTACAGGGGGCCGCAGCTTTCTTT.

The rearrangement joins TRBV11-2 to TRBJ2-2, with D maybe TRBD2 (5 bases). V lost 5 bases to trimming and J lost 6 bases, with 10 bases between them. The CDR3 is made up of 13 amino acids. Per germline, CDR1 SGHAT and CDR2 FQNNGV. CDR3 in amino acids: CASSPRGAGELFF. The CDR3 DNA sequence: TGTGCCAGCAGCCCCCGGGGAGCCGGGGAGCTGTTTTTT.

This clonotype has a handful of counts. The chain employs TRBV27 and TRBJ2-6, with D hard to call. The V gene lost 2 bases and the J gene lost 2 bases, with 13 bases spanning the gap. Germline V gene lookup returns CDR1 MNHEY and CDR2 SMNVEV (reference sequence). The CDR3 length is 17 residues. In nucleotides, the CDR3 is TGTGCCAGCAGTTTACGACCTTTAACCGCTGGGGCCAACGTCCTGACTTTC. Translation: CASSLRPLTAGANVLTF.

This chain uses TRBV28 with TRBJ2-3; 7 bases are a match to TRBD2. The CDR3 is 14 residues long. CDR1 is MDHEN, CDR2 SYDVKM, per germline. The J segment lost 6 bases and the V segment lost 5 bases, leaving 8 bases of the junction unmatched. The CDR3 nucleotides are TGTGCCAGCAGTGAGGGAGGGCCTCGGGATACGCAGTATTTT. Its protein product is CASSEGGPRDTQYF.

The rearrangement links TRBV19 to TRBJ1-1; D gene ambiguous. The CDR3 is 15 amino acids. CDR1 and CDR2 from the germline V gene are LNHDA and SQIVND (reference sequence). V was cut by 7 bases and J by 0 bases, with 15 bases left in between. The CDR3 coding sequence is TGTGCCAGTAAGAGGGCAGAGAGAATGAACACTGAAGCTTTCTTT. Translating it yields CASKRAERMNTEAFF.

CDR3 sequence reads: CASSRQASSYNSPLHF. DNA for the CDR3: TGTGCCAGCAGTCGACAGGCGAGCTCCTATAATTCACCCCTCCACTTT. V and J are TRBV7-9 and TRBJ1-6; D is possibly TRBD1 (6 bases). The CDR3 runs to 16 residues. Germline V CDR1 and CDR2: SEHNR, FQNEAQ (reference sequence). Trimming stripped 6 bases from V and 0 bases from J, with 12 bases between. The full variable domain, its missing parts supplied by reference TRBV7-9 and TRBJ1-6, is DTGVSQNPRHKITKRGQNVTFRCDPISEHNRLYWYRQTLGQGPEFLTYFQNEAQLEKSRLLSDRFSAERPKGSFSTLEIQRTEQGDSAMYLCASSRQASSYNSPLHFGNGTRLTVT.

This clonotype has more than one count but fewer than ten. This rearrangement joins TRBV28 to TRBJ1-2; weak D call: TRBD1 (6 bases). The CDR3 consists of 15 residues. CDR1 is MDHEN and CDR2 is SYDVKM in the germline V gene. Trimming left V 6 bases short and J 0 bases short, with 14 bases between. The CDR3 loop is CASRAYTGSNYGYTF. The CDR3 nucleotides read TGTGCCAGCAGGGCTTATACAGGGTCTAACTATGGCTACACCTTC.

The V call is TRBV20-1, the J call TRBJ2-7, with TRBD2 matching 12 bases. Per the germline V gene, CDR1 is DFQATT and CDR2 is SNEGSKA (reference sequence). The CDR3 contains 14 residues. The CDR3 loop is CSVLTSGSSYEQYF. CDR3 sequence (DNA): TGCAGCGTTCTGACTAGCGGGAGCTCCTACGAGCAGTACTTC.

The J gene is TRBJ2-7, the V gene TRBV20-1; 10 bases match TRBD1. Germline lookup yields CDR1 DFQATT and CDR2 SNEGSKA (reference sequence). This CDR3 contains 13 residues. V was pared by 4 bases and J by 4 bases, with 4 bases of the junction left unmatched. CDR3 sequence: CSATGQGPYEQYF. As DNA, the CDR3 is TGCAGTGCTACGGGACAGGGGCCGTACGAGCAGTACTTC.

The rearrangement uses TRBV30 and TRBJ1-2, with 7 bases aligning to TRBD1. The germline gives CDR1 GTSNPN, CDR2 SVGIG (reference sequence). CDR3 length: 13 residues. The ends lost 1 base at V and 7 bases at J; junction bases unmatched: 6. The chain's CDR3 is CAWSAGGTVGYTF. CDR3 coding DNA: TGTGCCTGGAGTGCAGGGGGAACGGTTGGCTACACCTTC. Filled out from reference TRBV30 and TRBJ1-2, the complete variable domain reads SQTIHQWPATLVQPVGSPLSLECTVEGTSNPNLYWYRQAAGRGLQLLFYSVGIGQISSEVPQNLSASRPQDRQFILSSKKLLLSDSGFYLCAWSAGGTVGYTFGSGTRLTVV.